The 8 T cell receptor beta chains below all came from one sample that was sequenced in a study of T cells in tumors after PD-1 blockade. Profiled with immunoSEQ multiplex PCR; TCRdb holds only in-frame clones, not every one. The sample has tens of thousands of clones, approximately 74% seen once; the top ten hold 4.7%. Here the sequenced sample was PBMCs, taken after anti-PD-1 treatment. These receptor sequences come from a human donor with basal cell carcinoma.

The table lists this clone with a few counts. The chain combines TRBV27 with TRBJ1-5, with D perhaps matching TRBD1 (6 bases). Germline V gives CDR1 MNHEY, CDR2 SMNVEV (reference sequence). The CDR3 is 15 amino acids. V lost 6 bases to trimming and J lost 7 bases, with 19 bases between them. The CDR3 coding sequence is TGTGCCAGCAGCCCAGACCCGGGGGCGAGGCAGCCCCAGCATTTT. The encoded protein is CASSPDPGARQPQHF.

The CDR3 DNA reads TGCGCCAGCAGCCCGGCAGGGGGGGTTCAAGCTTATGGCTACACCTTC. The encoded protein is CASSPAGGVQAYGYTF. The V call is TRBV5-1, the J call TRBJ1-2, with 7 bases identical to TRBD1. The CDR3 contains 16 residues. V trimming: 4 bases; J trimming: 5 bases; junction bases outside the gene matches: 14. Germline CDR1 reads SGHRS; CDR2 reads YFSETQ.

The chain links TRBV6-5 to TRBJ2-1; 10 bases match TRBD1. The CDR3 spans 15 residues. Unmatched junction bases numbered 2, after V lost 2 bases and J lost 4 bases. Germline V CDR1 and CDR2: MNHEY, SVGAGI. CDR3 residues: CASSYGTGEYNEQFF. CDR3 coding DNA: TGTGCCAGCAGTTACGGGACAGGGGAATACAATGAGCAGTTCTTC.

CDR3 nucleotide sequence: TGTGCCAGCACGAGACAGGGGGCGTTGACAGATACGCAGTATTTT. This sequence encodes CASTRQGALTDTQYF. This rearrangement joins TRBV6-6 to TRBJ2-3, with 10 positions matching TRBD1. With 7 bases clipped from V and 3 bases from J, the junction kept 7 bases outside the gene matches. Germline lookup yields CDR1 MNHNY and CDR2 SVGAGI (reference sequence). The CDR3 is 15 amino acids.

The chain links TRBV19 to TRBJ1-4, with D possibly being TRBD1 (6 bases). The germline V gene encodes CDR1 LNHDA and CDR2 SQIVND (reference sequence). The germline V and J ends were trimmed by 3 bases and 7 bases, with 12 bases remaining between them. The CDR3 consists of 14 residues. CDR3 coding DNA: TGTGCCAGTAGTATGTCGTGGGGGCCTGAAAAACTGTTTTTT. Its protein product is CASSMSWGPEKLFF.

The V gene is TRBV6-5, the J gene TRBJ1-6, with D tentatively TRBD1 (6 bases). This CDR3 spans 14 amino acids. The germline CDR1 and CDR2 sequences are MNHEY and SVGAGI. Trimming removed 5 bases at V and 7 bases at J, with 12 bases between. The DNA for the CDR3 is TGTGCCAGCAGTACCCTGGACAGAAATTCACCCCTCCACTTT. Translated, it gives CASSTLDRNSPLHF.

The CDR3, as DNA: TGTGCCAGCAGCCAAGCACATCCCAGCACAGATACGCAGTATTTT. It translates to CASSQAHPSTDTQYF. This rearrangement joins TRBV14 to TRBJ2-3; D is uncertain. CDR1 is SGHDN, CDR2 FVKESK, per germline. The length of the CDR3 is 15 residues. V dropped 1 base and J dropped 0 bases, with 8 bases sitting between them.

The V call is TRBV10-3, the J call TRBJ1-1; the D gene is possibly TRBD1 (5 bases). CDR1 ENHRY and CDR2 SYGVKD come from the germline V gene. Trimming took off 5 bases at V and 2 bases at J, with 6 bases between the two ends. This CDR3 is 12 amino acids long. The CDR3 here is CAISRGNTEAFF. The CDR3 region has the DNA TGTGCCATCAGTAGGGGTAACACTGAAGCTTTCTTT.